This T cell receptor (beta chain) was observed in a study of blood T cell repertoires in COVID-19. On the study more broadly: Both acute and convalescent COVID-19 samples were obtained from the United States, Italy and Spain. Nucleic acid was either cDNA or gDNA, and it came from T cells, B-cell-depleted T cells, or PBMCs.

This CDR3 has 17 residues. Living in under 30 US areas, the participants were between roughly 18 and 95 years of age. All recovered Cohort 3 donors got two negative PCRs, got clearance, or saw symptom resolution. TCRdb's table, derived via immunoSEQ multiplex PCR, lists solely in-frame clones and lacks some. The repertoire has around 330,000 clones, about nine tenths of them found once; the top ten carry 5% to 5.5%. Only a few counts were recorded for this clone. The rearrangement links TRBV21-1 to TRBJ1-2; the table's D gene call, TRBD1, was not cross checked with the DNA. TRBV21-1 is a recognized pseudogene. This TCR was recovered from a man aged 55 to 69 who had recovered from COVID-19. Sample: PBMCs or T cells enriched from blood (not recorded which). Written as DNA, the CDR3 is TGTGCCAGCAGCTCAGCGGTGGAGGGGGCGATCTACGATGGCTACACCTTC. Encoded protein: CASSSAVEGAIYDGYTF.